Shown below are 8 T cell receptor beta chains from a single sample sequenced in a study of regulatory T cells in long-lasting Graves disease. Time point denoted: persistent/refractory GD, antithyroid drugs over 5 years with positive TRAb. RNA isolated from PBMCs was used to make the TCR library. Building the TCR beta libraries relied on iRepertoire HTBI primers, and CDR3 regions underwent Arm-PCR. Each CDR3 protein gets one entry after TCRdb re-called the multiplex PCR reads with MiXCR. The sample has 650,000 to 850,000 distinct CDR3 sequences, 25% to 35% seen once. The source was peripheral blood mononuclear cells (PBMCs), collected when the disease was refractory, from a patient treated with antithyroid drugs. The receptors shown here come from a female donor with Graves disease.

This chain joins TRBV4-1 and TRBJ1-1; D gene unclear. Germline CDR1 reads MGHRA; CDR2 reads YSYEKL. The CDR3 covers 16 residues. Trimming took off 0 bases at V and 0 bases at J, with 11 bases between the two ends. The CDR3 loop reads CASSQDQTLMNTEAFF. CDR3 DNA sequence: TGCGCCAGCAGCCAAGATCAAACACTGATGAACACTGAAGCTTTCTTT.

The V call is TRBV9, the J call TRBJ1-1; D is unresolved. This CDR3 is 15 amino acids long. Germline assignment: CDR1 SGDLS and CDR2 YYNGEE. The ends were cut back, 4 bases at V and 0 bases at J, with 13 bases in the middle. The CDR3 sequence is CASSKNMGLNTEAFF. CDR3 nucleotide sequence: TGTGCCAGCAGCAAAAACATGGGGTTGAACACTGAAGCTTTCTTT.

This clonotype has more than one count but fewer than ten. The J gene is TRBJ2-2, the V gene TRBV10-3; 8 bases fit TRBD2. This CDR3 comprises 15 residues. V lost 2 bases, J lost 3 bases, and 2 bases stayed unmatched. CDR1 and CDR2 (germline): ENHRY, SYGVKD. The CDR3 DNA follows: TGTGCCATCAGTGAGGCGGGGGGCGACACCGGGGAGCTGTTTTTT. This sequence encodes CAISEAGGDTGELFF.

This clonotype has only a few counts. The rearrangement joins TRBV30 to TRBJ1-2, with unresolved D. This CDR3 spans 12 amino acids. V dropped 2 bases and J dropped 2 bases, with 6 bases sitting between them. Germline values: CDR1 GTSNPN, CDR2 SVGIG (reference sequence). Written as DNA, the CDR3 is TGTGCCTGGAGTCACAGAAACTATGGCTACACCTTC. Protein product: CAWSHRNYGYTF. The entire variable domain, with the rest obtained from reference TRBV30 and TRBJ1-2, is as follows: SQTIHQWPATLVQPVGSPLSLECTVEGTSNPNLYWYRQAAGRGLQLLFYSVGIGQISSEVPQNLSASRPQDRQFILSSKKLLLSDSGFYLCAWSHRNYGYTFGSGTRLTVV.

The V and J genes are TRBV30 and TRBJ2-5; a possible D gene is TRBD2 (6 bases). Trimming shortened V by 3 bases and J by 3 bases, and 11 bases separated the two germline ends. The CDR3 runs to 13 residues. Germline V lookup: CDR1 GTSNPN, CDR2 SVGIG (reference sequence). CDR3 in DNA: TGTGCCTGGAGCGGGAGCTGGGAAGAGACCCAGTACTTC. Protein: CAWSGSWEETQYF.

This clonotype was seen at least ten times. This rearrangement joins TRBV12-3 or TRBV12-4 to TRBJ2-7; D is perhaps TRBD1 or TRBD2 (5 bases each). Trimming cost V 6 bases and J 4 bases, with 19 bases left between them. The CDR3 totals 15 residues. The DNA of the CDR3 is TGTGCCAGCAGAATCGGGACGCAACTCACGTACGAGCAGTACTTC. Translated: CASRIGTQLTYEQYF.

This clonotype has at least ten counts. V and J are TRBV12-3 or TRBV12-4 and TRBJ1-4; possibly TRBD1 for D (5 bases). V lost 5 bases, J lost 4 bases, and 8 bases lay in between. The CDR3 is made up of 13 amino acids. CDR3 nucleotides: TGTGCCAGCAGTGGGGACGGTAATGAAAAACTGTTTTTT. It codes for CASSGDGNEKLFF.

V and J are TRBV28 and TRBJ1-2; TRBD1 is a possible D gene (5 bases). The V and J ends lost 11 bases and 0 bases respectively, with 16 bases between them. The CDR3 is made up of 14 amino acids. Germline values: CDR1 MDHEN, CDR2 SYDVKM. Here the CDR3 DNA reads TGTGCCGGGGGGGGTCCCGGCGCTAACTATGGCTACACCTTC. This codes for CAGGGPGANYGYTF.